This passage covers 18 T cell receptor beta chains from one sample sequenced in a study of blood T cells in healthy people across ages. Then a second PCR, running roughly 7 to 12 cycles, was carried out with a sample-barcoded 5' primer and a J-beta primer mix. TCRdb passed the 5' RACE reads through MiXCR, listing each CDR3 protein once. Of 2 million or so distinct CDR3 sequences listed, around half are singletons. The sequenced sample was blood. These receptors originate from a woman in her forties in good health.

The chain recombines TRBV28 with TRBJ1-4; 9 nucleotides match TRBD1. V lost 4 bases and J lost 5; bases outside the gene matches: 5. Germline V lookup: CDR1 MDHEN, CDR2 SYDVKM. The length of the CDR3 is 15 residues. The CDR3 region is CASSSYGTGNEKLFF. Written as DNA, the CDR3 is TGTGCCAGCAGTTCTTATGGGACAGGGAATGAAAAACTGTTTTTT.

J is TRBJ1-2 and V is TRBV7-2; the match to TRBD1 covers 7 bases. CDR3 length: 15 residues. Germline CDR1 is SGHTA and CDR2 is FQGNSA. V trimming: 4 bases; J trimming: 2 bases; junction bases outside the gene matches: 7. CDR3 bases: TGTGCCAGCAGCTATCTGACAGGGCGCAACTATGGCTACACCTTC. Its protein product is CASSYLTGRNYGYTF.

This rearrangement joins TRBV20-1 to TRBJ2-3; TRBD2 matches at 15 bases. The CDR3 length is 16 residues. The germline V gene has CDR1 DFQATT and CDR2 SNEGSKA (reference sequence). The V gene end was trimmed by 6 bases and the J gene end by 3 bases; junction bases not matched to a gene: 7. The CDR3 DNA sequence: TGCAGTGCCCTTGGACTAGCGGGGGGGAAGACAGATACGCAGTATTTT. It encodes CSALGLAGGKTDTQYF.

This clonotype was recorded a few times. V is TRBV5-6 and J is TRBJ2-3; 10 nucleotides match TRBD2. Germline CDR1 SGHDT, CDR2 YYEEEE. The CDR3 totals 15 residues. V was clipped by 2 bases and J by 4 bases; unmatched bases: 4. CDR3 loop: CASSFASGGPDTQYF. As DNA, the CDR3 is TGTGCCAGCAGCTTTGCTAGCGGGGGACCAGATACGCAGTATTTT.

The chain carries TRBV9 and TRBJ1-6; TRBD1 might be the D (6 bases). The CDR3 totals 16 residues. The V gene lost 6 bases and the J gene lost 6 bases, with 19 bases spanning the gap. Germline values: CDR1 SGDLS, CDR2 YYNGEE. The CDR3 DNA is TGTGCCAGCAACACTTGGACGGCGGGGGCTAATTCACCCCTCCACTTT. It specifies CASNTWTAGANSPLHF. Based on the CDR3 plus reference TRBV9 and TRBJ1-6, the full variable domain is DSGVTQTPKHLITATGQRVTLRCSPRSGDLSVYWYQQSLDQGLQFLIQYYNGEERAKGNILERFSAQQFPDLHSELNLSSLELGDSALYFCASNTWTAGANSPLHFGNGTRLTVT.

This clonotype showed up just a few times. The rearrangement links TRBV7-3 to TRBJ2-1; perhaps TRBD2 as D (5 bases). This CDR3 is 13 amino acids long. Germline lookup yields CDR1 SGHTA and CDR2 FQGTGA. Trimming pared 5 bases from V and 5 bases from J, leaving 10 bases between. CDR3 loop: CASSPTRDNEQFF. Here the CDR3 DNA reads TGTGCCAGCAGCCCTACTAGGGACAATGAGCAGTTCTTC.

The chain combines TRBV9 with TRBJ1-2; D call uncertain. Germline-derived CDR1 and CDR2 are SGDLS and YYNGEE. The CDR3 runs 13 residues. V dropped 0 bases and J dropped 2 bases, with 5 bases sitting between them. The DNA for the CDR3 is TGTGCCAGCAGCGTAGAGGTAAACTATGGCTACACCTTC. This gives the protein CASSVEVNYGYTF.

This chain connects TRBV7-9 to TRBJ2-3, with D perhaps assigned TRBD1 or TRBD2 (5 bases each). The germline V gene encodes CDR1 SEHNR and CDR2 FQNEAQ (reference sequence). V lost 6 bases and J lost 5, with 18 bases in between. The CDR3 runs to 15 residues. This CDR3 reads CASRRRGREIDTQYF. In DNA form, the CDR3 reads TGTGCCAGCAGACGCCGCGGCAGGGAGATAGATACGCAGTATTTT.

This clonotype came up a few times. The rearrangement joins TRBV9 to TRBJ2-1; 11 bases map to TRBD1. Trimming took 4 bases from V and 7 from J; bases not matched to a gene: 10. From germline, CDR1 is SGDLS and CDR2 YYNGEE. This CDR3 is 16 amino acids long. This CDR3 is CASSPKKGTGGNEQFF. The CDR3 DNA reads as TGTGCCAGCAGCCCTAAGAAAGGGACAGGGGGGAATGAGCAGTTCTTC. The full variable domain, with the rest looked up from reference TRBV9 and TRBJ2-1, is DSGVTQTPKHLITATGQRVTLRCSPRSGDLSVYWYQQSLDQGLQFLIQYYNGEERAKGNILERFSAQQFPDLHSELNLSSLELGDSALYFCASSPKKGTGGNEQFFGPGTRLTVL.

This clonotype was detected ten times or more. V and J are TRBV4-3 and TRBJ2-1; 13 bases map to TRBD2. Germline V gene sequence: CDR1 LGHNA, CDR2 YSLEER. This CDR3 comprises 16 residues. The ends lost 1 base at V and 9 bases at J; junction bases unmatched: 6. In nucleotides, the CDR3 is TGCGCCAGCAGCCAAGGATCGTGGACTAGCGGGGGTGAGCAGTTCTTC. This gives the protein CASSQGSWTSGGEQFF.

A single count supports this clonotype. The chain recombines TRBV6-1 with TRBJ2-3; 7 bases fit TRBD1. Germline V gene sequence: CDR1 MNHNS, CDR2 SASEGT. CDR3 size: 15 residues. With V trimmed by 5 bases and J by 2 bases, 7 bases remained unmatched. CDR3 residues: CASSFTGAFTDTQYF. The CDR3 DNA follows: TGTGCCAGCAGTTTCACAGGGGCTTTCACAGATACGCAGTATTTT.

In this sample, this clonotype turned up a few times. The chain links TRBV5-5 to TRBJ2-1; 10 bases line up with TRBD1. Germline CDR1 SGHKS, CDR2 YYEKEE (reference sequence). The CDR3 is 16 amino acids. Unmatched junction bases numbered 12, after V lost 5 bases and J lost 7 bases. The CDR3 nucleotides are TGTGCCAGCAGTGAGGGACAGGGGTTTGGGTATAATGAGCAGTTCTTC. Its translation: CASSEGQGFGYNEQFF.

The chain employs TRBV24-1 and TRBJ2-3; D may be TRBD1 or TRBD2 (5 bases each). The CDR3 loop spans 16 amino acids. Germline V gene data show CDR1 as KGHDR and CDR2 as SFDVKD. V lost 0 bases, J lost 3 bases, and 12 bases lay in between. In DNA form, the CDR3 reads TGTGCCACCAGTGATTTGCCGGGGCCCGGTACAGATACGCAGTATTTT. Encoded protein: CATSDLPGPGTDTQYF.

This clonotype was counted only a few times. The chain uses TRBV10-3 and TRBJ1-2; 7 bases are shared with TRBD1. Looked up from germline, CDR1 is ENHRY and CDR2 is SYGVKD. V gave up 3 bases and J gave up 4 bases; unmatched junction bases: 8. The CDR3 totals 15 residues. CDR3 sequence (DNA): TGTGCCATCAGTGAATTAAGGACAGGAGGCTATGGCTACACCTTC. This gives the protein CAISELRTGGYGYTF.

This clonotype has a handful of counts. The rearrangement joins TRBV7-2 to TRBJ2-1; 7 nucleotides line up with TRBD1. With V trimmed by 4 bases and J by 8 bases, 23 bases remained unmatched. The length of the CDR3 is 19 residues. The germline V gene has CDR1 SGHTA and CDR2 FQGNSA. CDR3 amino acids: CASSSSSARQGFARYEQFF. The CDR3 bases are TGTGCCAGCAGCTCCTCCTCGGCGAGACAGGGATTTGCTAGGTATGAGCAGTTCTTC.

The table lists this clonotype with a few counts. V usage is TRBV12-3 or TRBV12-4 and J usage is TRBJ1-5, with D possibly being TRBD1 (6 bases). The CDR3 length is 13 residues. V lost 6 bases, J lost 4 bases, and 10 bases lay in between. In DNA, the CDR3 is TGTGCCAGCAGCACAGGGTTGAATCAGCCCCAGCATTTT. Translation gives CASSTGLNQPQHF.

This clonotype was seen a single time. At one of its ends the junction is not consistent with the germline gene, which may arise from a read error. This chain uses TRBV14 with TRBJ2-4, with 9 bases that match TRBD1. This CDR3 is built from 17 residues. Per the germline V gene, CDR1 is SGHDN and CDR2 is FVKESK. CDR3 DNA: TGTGTCAGCAGCGTTCCAAGGACAGGGGTAGCCAAAAACATCCAGTACTTC. This codes for CVSSVPRTGVAKNIQYF.

The chain employs TRBV6-6 and TRBJ2-5, with 9 bases aligning to TRBD1. The better agreement between TRBJ2-7 and the DNA end casts doubt on the J call. This CDR3 is 15 amino acids long. The germline V gene has CDR1 MNHNY and CDR2 SVGAGI (reference sequence). The CDR3 DNA follows: TGTGCCAGCAAAGCCGGGGACAGGGTCCTCTACGAGCAGTACTTC. Encoded protein: CASKAGDRVLYEQYF.